This T cell receptor (beta chain) was captured by sequencing in a study of blood T cell repertoires in COVID-19. Whole-study context: Material from acute and convalescent COVID-19 was sourced from the United States, Italy and Spain. Sample material is recorded as cDNA or gDNA derived from T cells, B-cell-depleted T cells, or PBMCs.

As processed by the authors: Estimated nucleated cell counts came from reference gene primer amplification. The assay was immunoSEQ multiplex PCR, and TCRdb's table has in-frame clones only and misses some. From that table come the V and J calls and clone size; the DNA was used to work out D and trimming. The sample shows approximately 58,000 clones, approximately 80% of them seen only once. This CDR3 contains 9 residues. CDR1 is DFQATT, CDR2 SNEGSKA, per germline (reference sequence). Trimming took 5 bases from V and 7 from J, leaving 6 bases between them. While infection was still active, Seattle patients were enrolled and then followed longitudinally.

The chain is built from TRBV20-1 and TRBJ2-7; weak D call: TRBD2 (6 bases). The source material was peripheral blood. This clonotype was obtained from a man aged 55 to 70 with COVID-19, enrolled during active disease. The CDR3 sequence is CSAGREQYF. CDR3 sequence (DNA): TGCAGTGCTGGGAGGGAGCAGTACTTC.